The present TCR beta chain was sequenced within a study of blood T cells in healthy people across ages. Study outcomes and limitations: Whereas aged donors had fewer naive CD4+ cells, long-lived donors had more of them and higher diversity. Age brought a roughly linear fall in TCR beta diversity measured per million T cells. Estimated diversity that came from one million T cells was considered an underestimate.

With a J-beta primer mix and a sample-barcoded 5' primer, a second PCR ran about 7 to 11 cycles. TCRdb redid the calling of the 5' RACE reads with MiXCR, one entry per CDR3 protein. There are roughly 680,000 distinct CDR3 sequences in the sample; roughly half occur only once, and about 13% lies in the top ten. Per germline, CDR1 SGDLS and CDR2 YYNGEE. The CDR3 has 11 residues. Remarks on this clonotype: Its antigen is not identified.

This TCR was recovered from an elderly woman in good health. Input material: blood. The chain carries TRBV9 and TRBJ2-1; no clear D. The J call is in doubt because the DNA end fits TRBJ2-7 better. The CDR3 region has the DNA TGTGCCAGCAGCGCTAACAATGAGCAGTACTTC. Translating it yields CASSANNEQYF.